Given below is one TCR beta chain in context. This sample was taken from a study of T cell responses to AZD1222 COVID-19 vaccine. CDR1 and CDR2 from the germline V gene are MNHEY and SMNVEV (reference sequence). V was cut by 0 bases and J by 1 base, with 16 bases left in between. This CDR3 spans 18 amino acids. Produced via immunoSEQ multiplex PCR; TCRdb's table is partial and in-frame only. Seen here are about 85,000 clones, about 90% observed once, and the top ten hold roughly 7.5%. The chain employs TRBV27 and TRBJ1-5; D remains ambiguous. The clonotype was recovered from an adult in good health. Material: peripheral blood, obtained on day 0 of AZD1222 vaccination. DNA for the CDR3: TGTGCCAGCAGTTTATCCTCTCTTGGAGCGAACAGCAATCAGCCCCAGCATTTT. Protein product: CASSLSSLGANSNQPQHF.